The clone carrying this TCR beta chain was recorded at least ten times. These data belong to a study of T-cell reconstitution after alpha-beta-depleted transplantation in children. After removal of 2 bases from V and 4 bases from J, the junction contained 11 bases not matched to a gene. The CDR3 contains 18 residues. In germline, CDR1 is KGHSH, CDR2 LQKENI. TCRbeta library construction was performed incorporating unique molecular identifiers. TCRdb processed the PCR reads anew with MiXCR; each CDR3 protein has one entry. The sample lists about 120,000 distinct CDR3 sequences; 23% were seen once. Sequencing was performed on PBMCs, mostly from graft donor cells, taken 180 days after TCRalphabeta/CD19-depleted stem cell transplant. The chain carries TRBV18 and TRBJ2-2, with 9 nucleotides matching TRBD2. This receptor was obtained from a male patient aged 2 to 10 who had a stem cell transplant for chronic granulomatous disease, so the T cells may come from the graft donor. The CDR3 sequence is CASSPLASGDVSTGELFF. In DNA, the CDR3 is TGTGCCAGCTCACCATTGGCTAGCGGGGACGTGAGCACCGGGGAGCTGTTTTTT.